The 6 T cell receptor beta chains presented below share a single source sample, sequenced in a study of blood T cell repertoires in COVID-19. Profiled with immunoSEQ multiplex PCR; TCRdb holds only in-frame clones, not every one. The sample holds 150,000 or so clones, over 70% seen once. What was sequenced was PBMCs or T cells enriched from blood (not recorded which). Receptors were obtained from an older woman who had recovered from COVID-19.

J is TRBJ2-3 and V is TRBV11-2, with D perhaps TRBD2 (6 bases). The germline V gene encodes CDR1 SGHAT and CDR2 FQNNGV. V was shortened by 2 bases and J by 1 base, with 16 bases between the two germline ends. This CDR3 is built from 17 residues. The CDR3 DNA reads TGTGCCAGCAGCTTATCGGGAGCGGGCGCGGGCACAGATACGCAGTATTTT. Protein product: CASSLSGAGAGTDTQYF.

This clone was counted a few times. The chain carries TRBV11-2 and TRBJ2-7; D remains unclear. V dropped 0 bases and J dropped 0 bases, with 6 bases sitting between them. The germline CDR1 and CDR2 sequences are SGHAT and FQNNGV. This CDR3 has 14 amino acids. CDR3 in amino acids: CASSLERSSYEQYF. The CDR3 coding sequence is TGTGCCAGCAGCTTAGAGCGGAGCTCCTACGAGCAGTACTTC.

The chain combines TRBV30 with TRBJ1-4, with D hard to call. Trimming removed 4 bases at V and 0 bases at J, with 6 bases between. The germline V gene has CDR1 GTSNPN and CDR2 SVGIG (reference sequence). The CDR3 sequence is 13 residues long. The CDR3 region is CAWTRATNEKLFF. CDR3 sequence (DNA): TGTGCCTGGACCCGGGCAACTAATGAAAAACTGTTTTTT.

The rearrangement joins TRBV15 to TRBJ1-2; D is unresolved. Germline V gene lookup returns CDR1 LNHNV and CDR2 YYDKDF (reference sequence). The CDR3 has 14 amino acids. Trimming removed 0 bases from V and 2 bases from J, with 7 bases in between. In DNA, the CDR3 is TGTGCCACCAGCAGAGATCAGTTGAACTATGGCTACACCTTC. This encodes CATSRDQLNYGYTF.

The J gene is TRBJ1-4, the V gene TRBV5-4, with a possible D match to TRBD1 (5 bases). V lost 2 bases, J lost 7 bases, and 15 bases lay in between. From germline, CDR1 is SGHNT and CDR2 YYREEE (reference sequence). The CDR3 is 15 residues long. The CDR3 loop is CASSFQQGGSEKLFF. For the CDR3, the DNA is TGTGCCAGCAGCTTTCAGCAGGGCGGATCTGAAAAACTGTTTTTT.

V gene TRBV19 combines with J gene TRBJ2-1; tentatively, D is TRBD2 (6 bases). The CDR3 consists of 13 residues. Trimming pared 9 bases from V and 2 bases from J, leaving 11 bases between. The germline gives CDR1 LNHDA, CDR2 SQIVND (reference sequence). The DNA for the CDR3 is TGTGCCAGCCGGGACTGGACCTACAATGAGCAGTTCTTC. Its translation: CASRDWTYNEQFF.